This entry lists 8 T cell receptor beta chains sequenced from one sample in a study of T cell repertoires in cytomegalovirus infection. MiXCR, applied by TCRdb to the reads, yields one record per CDR3 protein. Of roughly 990,000 distinct CDR3 sequences in the sample, around 31% were seen once. These receptors' targets are unknown. The source material was cultured CD8+ T cells from PBMCs, sampled from culture after CMV antigen stimulation. The receptors stem from a human donor in good health (CMV status not recorded). Some clones in this sample may be carry-over from other donors' samples.

The V gene is TRBV6-2 or TRBV6-3, the J gene TRBJ2-3; 8 bases line up with TRBD1. The CDR3 totals 14 residues. Looked up from germline, CDR1 is MNHEY and CDR2 is SVGEGT. Losses at the gene ends were 10 bases for V and 4 bases for J; bases not matched to a gene: 10. The CDR3 DNA sequence: TGTGCCAACAATTCGGACAGGGAACCAGATACGCAGTATTTT. It specifies CANNSDREPDTQYF.

This sequence joins TRBV19 and TRBJ1-1; 7 positions match TRBD1. Germline V gene lookup returns CDR1 LNHDA and CDR2 SQIVND (reference sequence). The CDR3 loop spans 15 amino acids. V was pared by 1 base and J by 3 bases, with 5 bases of the junction left unmatched. CDR3: CASSIGTGLHTEAFF. The DNA for the CDR3 is TGTGCCAGTAGTATAGGGACAGGACTACACACTGAAGCTTTCTTT.

The chain has TRBV5-1 and TRBJ2-4, with TRBD2 matching over 7 bases. After removal of 4 bases from V and 9 bases from J, the junction contained 13 bases not matched to a gene. This CDR3 has 15 residues. Germline lookup yields CDR1 SGHRS and CDR2 YFSETQ. The DNA for the CDR3 is TGCGCCAGCAGCCCCGGAGCGGGACCCGATGGCATTCAGTACTTC. It specifies CASSPGAGPDGIQYF.

The sample holds many counts of this clonotype. This sequence joins TRBV7-8 and TRBJ2-2; perhaps TRBD2 as D (6 bases). This CDR3 comprises 15 residues. The V end lost 1 base, the J end lost 4 bases, and 10 bases lay between the germline ends. Germline V gene sequence: CDR1 SGHVS, CDR2 FQNEAQ. The CDR3 is CASSLVGGSTGELFF. CDR3 sequence (DNA): TGTGCCAGCAGCTTAGTCGGGGGTAGCACCGGGGAGCTGTTTTTT.

V and J are TRBV7-9 and TRBJ1-1, with D unresolved. The CDR3 spans 17 residues. CDR1 and CDR2 (germline): SEHNR, FQNEAQ (reference sequence). V was shortened by 5 bases and J by 1 base, with 20 bases between the two germline ends. Here the CDR3 DNA reads TGTGCCAGCAGCACCAAAGTGAAGGATTGGACGAACACTGAAGCTTTCTTT. It codes for CASSTKVKDWTNTEAFF.

This chain links TRBV5-6 with TRBJ2-7; a possible D gene is TRBD2 (7 bases). The CDR3 runs to 16 residues. Trimming stripped 4 bases from V and 0 bases from J, with 17 bases between. The germline gives CDR1 SGHDT, CDR2 YYEEEE. CDR3 in DNA: TGTGCCAGCAGCCCCGGGAGGAGGGGGAGCTCCTACGAGCAGTACGTC. Amino acids: CASSPGRRGSSYEQYV.

Many counts were recorded for this clonotype. The chain combines TRBV28 with TRBJ2-2, with 12 bases identical to TRBD1. The CDR3 has 20 amino acids. With V trimmed by 3 bases and J by 4 bases, 15 bases remained unmatched. Germline loops: CDR1 MDHEN, CDR2 SYDVKM. The CDR3: CASSFIGTGGFNFLTGELFF. CDR3 nucleotides: TGTGCCAGCAGTTTCATCGGGACAGGGGGCTTTAACTTCCTCACCGGGGAGCTGTTTTTT.

This clonotype was seen a single time. It is likely a read error, because the conserved phenylalanine at the end of the CDR3 is missing. The chain joins TRBV27 to TRBJ1-1, with 8 bases lining up with TRBD1. Per the germline V gene, CDR1 is MNHEY and CDR2 is SMNVEV (reference sequence). Trimming at V came to 7 bases and at J to 3 bases, leaving 4 bases not matched to a gene. This CDR3 region has 13 residues. This chain's CDR3 is CASTTGGDTEAFS. CDR3 nucleotide sequence: TGTGCCAGCACTACAGGGGGAGACACTGAAGCTTTCTCT.